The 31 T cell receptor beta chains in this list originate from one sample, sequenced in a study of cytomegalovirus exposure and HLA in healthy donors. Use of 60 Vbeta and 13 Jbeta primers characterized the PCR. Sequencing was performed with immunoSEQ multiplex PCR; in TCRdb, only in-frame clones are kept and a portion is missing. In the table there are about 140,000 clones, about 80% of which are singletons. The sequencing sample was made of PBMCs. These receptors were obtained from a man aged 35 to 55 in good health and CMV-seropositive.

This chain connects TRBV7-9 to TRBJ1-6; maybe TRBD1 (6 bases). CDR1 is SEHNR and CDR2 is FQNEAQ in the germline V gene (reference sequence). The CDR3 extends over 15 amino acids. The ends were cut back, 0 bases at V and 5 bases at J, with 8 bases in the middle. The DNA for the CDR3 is TGTGCCAGCAGCTTAGCGGACAGAGATAATTCACCCCTCCACTTT. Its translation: CASSLADRDNSPLHF.

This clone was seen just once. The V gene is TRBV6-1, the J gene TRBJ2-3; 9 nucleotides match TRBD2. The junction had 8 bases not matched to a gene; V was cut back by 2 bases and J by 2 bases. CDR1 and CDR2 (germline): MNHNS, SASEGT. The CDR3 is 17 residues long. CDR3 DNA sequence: TGTGCCAGCAGTGAATCTGGCCTAGCGGGATACACAGATACGCAGTATTTT. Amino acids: CASSESGLAGYTDTQYF.

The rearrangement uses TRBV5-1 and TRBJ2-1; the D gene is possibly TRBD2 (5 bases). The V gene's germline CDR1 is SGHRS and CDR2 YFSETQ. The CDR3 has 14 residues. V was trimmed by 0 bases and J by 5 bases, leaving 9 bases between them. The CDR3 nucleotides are TGCGCCAGCAGCTTGGGAGCTAGCCACAATGAGCAGTTCTTC. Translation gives CASSLGASHNEQFF.

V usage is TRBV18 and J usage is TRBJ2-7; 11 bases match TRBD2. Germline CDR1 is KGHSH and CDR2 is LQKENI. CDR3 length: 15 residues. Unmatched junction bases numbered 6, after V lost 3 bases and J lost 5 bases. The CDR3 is CASSPIAGGPNEQYF. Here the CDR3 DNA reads TGTGCCAGCTCACCTATAGCGGGAGGGCCTAACGAGCAGTACTTC.

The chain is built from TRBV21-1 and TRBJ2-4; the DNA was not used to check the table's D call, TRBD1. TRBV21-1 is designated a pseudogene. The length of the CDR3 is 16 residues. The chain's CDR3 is CASSYGQIIAKNIQYF. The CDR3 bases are TGTGCCAGCAGTTACGGACAGATTATAGCCAAAAACATTCAGTACTTC.

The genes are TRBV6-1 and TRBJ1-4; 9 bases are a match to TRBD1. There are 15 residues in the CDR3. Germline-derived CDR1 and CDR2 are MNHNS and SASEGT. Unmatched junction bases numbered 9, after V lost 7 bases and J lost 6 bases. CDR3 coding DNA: TGTGCCAGCACCCTACAACAGGGGGCGGATGAAAAACTGTTTTTT. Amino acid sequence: CASTLQQGADEKLFF.

CDR3 in DNA: TGCAGCGTTGGAGGGATGGGGACAGTCTCAGCTTTCTTT. The encoded protein is CSVGGMGTVSAFF. V gene TRBV29-1 combines with J gene TRBJ1-1; TRBD1 matches at 7 bases. Germline CDR1 and CDR2: SQVTM and ANQGSEA. The V segment lost 4 bases and the J segment 10 bases; nucleotides outside the gene matches: 12. There are 13 residues in the CDR3.

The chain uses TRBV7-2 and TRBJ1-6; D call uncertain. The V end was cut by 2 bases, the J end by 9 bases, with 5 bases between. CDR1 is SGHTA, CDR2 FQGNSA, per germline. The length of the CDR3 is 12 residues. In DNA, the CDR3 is TGTGCCAGCAGCTTAATGCGTTCACCCCTCCACTTT. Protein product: CASSLMRSPLHF.

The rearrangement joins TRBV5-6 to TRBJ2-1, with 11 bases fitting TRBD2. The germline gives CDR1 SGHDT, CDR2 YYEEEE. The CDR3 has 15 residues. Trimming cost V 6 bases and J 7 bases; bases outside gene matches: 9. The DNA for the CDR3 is TGTGCCAGCAACTCACTAGCGGGAGATGGAAATGAGCAGTTCTTC. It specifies CASNSLAGDGNEQFF. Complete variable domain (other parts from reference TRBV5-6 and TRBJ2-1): DAGVTQSPTHLIKTRGQQVTLRCSPKSGHDTVSWYQQALGQGPQFIFQYYEEEERQRGNFPDRFSGHQFPNYSSELNVNALLLGDSALYLCASNSLAGDGNEQFFGPGTRLTVL.

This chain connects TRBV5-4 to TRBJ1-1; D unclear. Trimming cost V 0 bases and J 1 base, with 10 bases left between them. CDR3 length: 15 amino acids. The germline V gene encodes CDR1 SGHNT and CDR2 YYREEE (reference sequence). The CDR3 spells CASSLDQVGNTEAFF. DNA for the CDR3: TGTGCCAGCAGCTTGGACCAGGTGGGGAACACTGAAGCTTTCTTT.

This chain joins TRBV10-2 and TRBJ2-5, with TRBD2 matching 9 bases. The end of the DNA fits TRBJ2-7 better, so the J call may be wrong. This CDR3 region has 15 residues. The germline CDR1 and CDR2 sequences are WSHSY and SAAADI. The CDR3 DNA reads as TGCGCCAGCAGGGTGACTAGCGGCTATACCTACGAGCAGTACTTC. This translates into CASRVTSGYTYEQYF.

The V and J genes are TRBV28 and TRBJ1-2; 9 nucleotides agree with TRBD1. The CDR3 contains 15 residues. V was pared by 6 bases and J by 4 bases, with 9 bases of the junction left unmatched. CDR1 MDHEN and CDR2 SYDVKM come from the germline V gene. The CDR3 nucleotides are TGTGCCAGCAGGCCCGACGGGACAGGGACCTATGGCTACACCTTC. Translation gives CASRPDGTGTYGYTF.

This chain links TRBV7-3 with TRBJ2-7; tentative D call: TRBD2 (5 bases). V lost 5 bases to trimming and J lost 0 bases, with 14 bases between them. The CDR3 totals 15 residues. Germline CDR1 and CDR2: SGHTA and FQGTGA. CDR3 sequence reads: CASSPGAVSSYEQYF. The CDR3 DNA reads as TGTGCCAGCAGCCCAGGAGCGGTGAGCTCCTACGAGCAGTACTTC.

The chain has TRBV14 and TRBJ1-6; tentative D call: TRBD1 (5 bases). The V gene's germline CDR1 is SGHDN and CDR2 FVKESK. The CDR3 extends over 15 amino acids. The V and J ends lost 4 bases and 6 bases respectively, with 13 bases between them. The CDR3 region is CASSLDRTPNSPLHF. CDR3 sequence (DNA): TGTGCCAGCAGCCTCGACAGAACCCCTAATTCACCCCTCCACTTT.

CDR3 in amino acids: CASLSSSGNLGEQYF. The DNA for the CDR3 is TGTGCCAGCCTATCGAGTAGCGGGAACTTGGGTGAGCAGTACTTC. This sequence joins TRBV7-9 and TRBJ2-7, with 8 bases matching TRBD2. With 8 bases clipped from V and 7 bases from J, the junction kept 16 bases outside the gene matches. The CDR3 loop spans 15 amino acids. Germline CDR1 reads SEHNR; CDR2 reads FQNEAQ (reference sequence).

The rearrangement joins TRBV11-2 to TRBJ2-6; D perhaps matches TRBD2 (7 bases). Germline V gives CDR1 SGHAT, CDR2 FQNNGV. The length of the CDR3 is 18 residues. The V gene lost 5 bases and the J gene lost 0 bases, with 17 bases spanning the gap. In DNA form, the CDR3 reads TGTGCCAGCAGCCCCCGGGGGGCAGGGCTCTCTGGGGCCAACGTCCTGACTTTC. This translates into CASSPRGAGLSGANVLTF.

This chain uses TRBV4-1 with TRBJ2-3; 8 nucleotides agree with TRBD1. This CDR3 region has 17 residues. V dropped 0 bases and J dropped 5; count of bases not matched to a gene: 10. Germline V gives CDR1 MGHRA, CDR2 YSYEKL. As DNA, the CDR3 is TGCGCCAGCAGCCAAGATTCTCCAGGGGGCTCTGGAGATACGCAGTATTTT. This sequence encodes CASSQDSPGGSGDTQYF.

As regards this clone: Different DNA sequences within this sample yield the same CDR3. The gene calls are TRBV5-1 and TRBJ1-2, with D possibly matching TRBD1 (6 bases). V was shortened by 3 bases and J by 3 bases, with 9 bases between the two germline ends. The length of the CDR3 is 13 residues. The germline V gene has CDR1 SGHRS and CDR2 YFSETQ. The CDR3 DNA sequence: TGCGCCAGCAGCTCACAGGGTGACTATGGCTACACCTTC. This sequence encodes CASSSQGDYGYTF.

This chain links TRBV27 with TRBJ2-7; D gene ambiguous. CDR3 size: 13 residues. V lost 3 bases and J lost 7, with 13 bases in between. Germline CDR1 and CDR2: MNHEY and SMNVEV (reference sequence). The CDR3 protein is CASSFAPIREQYF. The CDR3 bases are TGTGCCAGCAGTTTTGCCCCTATTCGGGAGCAGTACTTC.

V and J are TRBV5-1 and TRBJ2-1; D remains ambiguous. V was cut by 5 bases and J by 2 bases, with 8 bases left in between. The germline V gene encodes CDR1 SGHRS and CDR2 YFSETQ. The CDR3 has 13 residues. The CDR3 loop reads CASRQETYNEQFF. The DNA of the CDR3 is TGCGCCAGCAGGCAGGAAACCTACAATGAGCAGTTCTTC. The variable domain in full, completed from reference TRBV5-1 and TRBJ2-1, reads KAGVTQTPRYLIKTRGQQVTLSCSPISGHRSVSWYQQTPGQGLQFLFEYFSETQRNKGNFPGRFSGRQFSNSRSEMNVSTLELGDSALYLCASRQETYNEQFFGPGTRLTVL.

The CDR3 loop reads CSVDNRPTAYGYTF. The CDR3 DNA reads as TGCAGCGTGGACAACCGACCGACAGCCTATGGCTACACCTTC. The rearrangement uses TRBV29-1 and TRBJ1-2; D may be TRBD1 (5 bases). Trimming stripped 6 bases from V and 4 bases from J, with 18 bases between. CDR3 size: 14 residues. Germline-derived CDR1 and CDR2 are SQVTM and ANQGSEA.

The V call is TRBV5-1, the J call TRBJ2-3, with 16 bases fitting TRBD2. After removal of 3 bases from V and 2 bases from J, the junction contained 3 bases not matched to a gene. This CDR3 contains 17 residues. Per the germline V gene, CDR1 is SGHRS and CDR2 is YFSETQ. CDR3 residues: CASSSGLAGGVTDTQYF. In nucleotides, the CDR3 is TGCGCCAGCAGCTCGGGACTAGCGGGAGGGGTCACAGATACGCAGTATTTT.

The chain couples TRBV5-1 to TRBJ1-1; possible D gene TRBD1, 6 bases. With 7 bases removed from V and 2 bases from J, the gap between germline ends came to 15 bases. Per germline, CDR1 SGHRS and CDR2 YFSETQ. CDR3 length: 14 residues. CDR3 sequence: CASCRGQPNTEAFF. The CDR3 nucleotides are TGCGCCAGCTGCCGGGGACAACCTAACACTGAAGCTTTCTTT. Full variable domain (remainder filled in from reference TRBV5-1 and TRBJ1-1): KAGVTQTPRYLIKTRGQQVTLSCSPISGHRSVSWYQQTPGQGLQFLFEYFSETQRNKGNFPGRFSGRQFSNSRSEMNVSTLELGDSALYLCASCRGQPNTEAFFGQGTRLTVV.

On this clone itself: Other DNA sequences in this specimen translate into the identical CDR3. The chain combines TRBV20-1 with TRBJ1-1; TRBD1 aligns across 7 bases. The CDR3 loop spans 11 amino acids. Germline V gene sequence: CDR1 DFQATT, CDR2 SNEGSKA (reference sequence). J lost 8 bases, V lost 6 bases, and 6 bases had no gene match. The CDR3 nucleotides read TGCAGTGCCAAGACAGGGCTGGAAGCTTTCTTT. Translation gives CSAKTGLEAFF.

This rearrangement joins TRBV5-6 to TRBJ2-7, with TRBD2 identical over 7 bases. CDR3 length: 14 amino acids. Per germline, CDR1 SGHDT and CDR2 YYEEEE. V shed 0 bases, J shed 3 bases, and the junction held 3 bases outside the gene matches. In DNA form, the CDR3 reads TGTGCCAGCAGCTTGGGGCTAGCGGTCTACGAGCAGTACTTC. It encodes CASSLGLAVYEQYF.

CDR3 nucleotide sequence: TGTGCCAGCAGTTTATTAGGGGCTAATCAGCCCCAGCATTTT. Translating it yields CASSLLGANQPQHF. V and J are TRBV27 and TRBJ1-5, with D perhaps TRBD1 (5 bases). The ends were cut back, 1 base at V and 4 bases at J, with 8 bases in the middle. This CDR3 comprises 14 residues. Per germline, CDR1 MNHEY and CDR2 SMNVEV (reference sequence).

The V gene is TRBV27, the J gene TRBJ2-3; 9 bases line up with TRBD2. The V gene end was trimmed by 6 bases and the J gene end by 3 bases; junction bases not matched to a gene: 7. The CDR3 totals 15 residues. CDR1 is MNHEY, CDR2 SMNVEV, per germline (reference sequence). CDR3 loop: CASSLSSGSTDTQYF. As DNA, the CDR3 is TGTGCCAGCAGCCTTAGTAGCGGGAGTACAGATACGCAGTATTTT.

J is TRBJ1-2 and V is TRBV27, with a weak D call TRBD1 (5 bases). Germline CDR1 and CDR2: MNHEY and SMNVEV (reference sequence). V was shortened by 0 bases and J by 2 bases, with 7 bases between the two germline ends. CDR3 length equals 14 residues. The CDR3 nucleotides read TGTGCCAGCAGTTTATCGGGGCAGAACTATGGCTACACCTTC. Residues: CASSLSGQNYGYTF.

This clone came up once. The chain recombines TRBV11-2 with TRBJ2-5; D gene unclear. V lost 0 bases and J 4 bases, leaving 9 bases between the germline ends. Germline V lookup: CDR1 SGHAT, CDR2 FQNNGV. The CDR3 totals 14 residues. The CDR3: CASSLERVLETQYF. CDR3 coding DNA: TGTGCCAGCAGCTTAGAACGGGTCCTAGAGACCCAGTACTTC.

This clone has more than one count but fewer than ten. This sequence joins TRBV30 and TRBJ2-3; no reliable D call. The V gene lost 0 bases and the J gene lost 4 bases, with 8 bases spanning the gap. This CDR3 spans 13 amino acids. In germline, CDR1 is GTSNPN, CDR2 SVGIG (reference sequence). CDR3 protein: CAWSVGGADTQYF. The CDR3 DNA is TGTGCCTGGAGTGTCGGTGGTGCAGATACGCAGTATTTT.

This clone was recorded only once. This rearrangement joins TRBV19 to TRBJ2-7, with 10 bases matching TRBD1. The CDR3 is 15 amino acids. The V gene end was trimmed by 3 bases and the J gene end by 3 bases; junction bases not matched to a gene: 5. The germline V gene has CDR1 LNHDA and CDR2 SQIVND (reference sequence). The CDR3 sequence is CASSIGQGVLYEQYF. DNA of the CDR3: TGTGCCAGTAGTATCGGACAGGGGGTTCTCTACGAGCAGTACTTC.